The T cell receptor (beta chain) under discussion was sequenced for a study of early T cells in non-severe SARS-CoV-2 infection (dated by TCRdb to about 2021). Background for the entire study: TCR sequencing used bulk RNA from unsorted whole blood, so alpha and beta chains could not be paired.

Library preparation was by 5' RACE. Data came from a NextSeq 500. Unique molecular identifiers were attached to individual cDNA molecules in the TCR library protocol so that sequencing error and PCR bias could be corrected. TCR alpha and beta chains were both sequenced, and the abundances of alpha and beta sequences in each sample were closely correlated with each other. The authors' analysis ran thus. V gene, J gene and CDR3 annotation of TCR sequences was performed with Decombinator V4. TCRs were defined as expanded if a significant change between any two time points was detected under a Poisson model with p below 0.0001. TCR abundances were normalised to the total number of TCRs sequenced in each sample and reported as counts per million. TRAV1-2 paired with TRAJ12, TRAJ20 or TRAJ33 defined MAIT TCRs, while TRAV10 paired with TRAJ18 defined iNKT TCRs. A search of VDJdb, accessed on 1 November 2021, was run for TCRs annotated to CMV, EBV and SARS-CoV-2, with TCRs annotated for multiple antigens excluded. Using fastp trimming at Q25 and MiXCR clonotype assembly, TCRdb reanalyzed the public sequencing data and kept in-frame beta chains. Each record represents a unique CDR3 protein, reported with the most common genes and DNA among its rows. TCRdb's processing, not the study's, gives the V and J calls here. The sample table lists 50,000 to 65,000 distinct CDR3 sequences, around 20% of them with a count of one. The ten largest account for roughly 10% of the sample.

General study outcomes and caveats: VDJdb matching was skewed toward anti-spike CD8 responses and likely underestimated virus-specific expansions, missing private and CD4 specificities.

Per the germline V gene, MNHEY is the CDR1 and SVGEGT is the CDR2. V is clipped by 4 bases and J by 5 bases, and the sequence between their germline boundaries is 15 bases long. CDR3 length: 14 amino acids, cysteine to phenylalanine. Of the read, only the CDR3 DNA is kept; its 42 bases are in frame from base 1. A case-control design nested within a healthcare worker cohort in London, UK, was used, with weekly nasopharyngeal swab PCR tests and blood sampling performed. Between 23 and 31 March 2020, the week of the UK lockdown, healthcare workers were enrolled and then followed up weekly for as long as 16 weeks. This clonotype came up a few times. Its target antigen remains unknown. Base qualities are not recorded, but no much larger clone differs from it by a single base.

The material sequenced was whole blood, taken at baseline. Recombination linked TRBV6-2 or TRBV6-3 to TRBJ2-7; no D gene call is confident. The receptor's source is an adult who was a healthcare worker with PCR-confirmed SARS-CoV-2 infection or an uninfected control (not recorded which). In nucleotides, the sequence is TGTGCCAGCAGTTCCGGGCAGGAAAATGACGAGCAGTACTTC. It specifies CASSSGQENDEQYF.